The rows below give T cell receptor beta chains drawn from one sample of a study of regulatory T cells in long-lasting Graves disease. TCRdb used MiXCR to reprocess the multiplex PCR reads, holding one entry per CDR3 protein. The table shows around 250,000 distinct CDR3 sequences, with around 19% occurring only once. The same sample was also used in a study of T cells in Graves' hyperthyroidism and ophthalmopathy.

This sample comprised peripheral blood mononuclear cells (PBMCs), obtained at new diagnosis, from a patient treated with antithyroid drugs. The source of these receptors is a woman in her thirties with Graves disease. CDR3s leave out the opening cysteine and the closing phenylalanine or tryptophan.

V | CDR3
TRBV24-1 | ATSDQSEGGTGELF
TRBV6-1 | ASSPLPGHLYEQY
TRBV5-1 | ASSSGLAGGADTQY
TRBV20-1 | SARDEALAGYEQY
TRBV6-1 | ASSAPPQGAGELF
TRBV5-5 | ASSSTGPHYGYT
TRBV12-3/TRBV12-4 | ASSLRLAGVNEQF
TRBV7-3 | ASSGLPSNTGELF
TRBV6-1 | ASSEGWRDTEAF
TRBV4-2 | ASSQELSRIGWGNQPQH
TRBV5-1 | ASSLYGDLNTEAF
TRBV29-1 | SALSGPFVHGYT
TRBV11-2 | ASSSSGGKYNEQF
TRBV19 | ASSIRESEAF
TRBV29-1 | SVGGVQETQY
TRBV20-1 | SARVEGFSNQPQH
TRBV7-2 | ASSPGVSYGPYT
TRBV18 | ASSGTGVPYEQY
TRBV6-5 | ASSYSGGGNEKLF
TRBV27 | ASSLSAHGTMQETQY
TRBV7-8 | ASSLVNYNEQF
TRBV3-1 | ASSQGDRELTDTQY
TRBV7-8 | ASSLQGPGEKLF
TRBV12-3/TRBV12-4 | ASSQPRTGRYT
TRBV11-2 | ASSLDPVQETQY
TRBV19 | ASTGIGWQGNQPQH
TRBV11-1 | ASSPGRRLNTEAF
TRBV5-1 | ASSRETANTEAF
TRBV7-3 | ASSLIWDPNYGYT
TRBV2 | ASRKLTGTGTNYGYT
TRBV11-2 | ASSTGGYSYEQY
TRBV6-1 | ASHRDRVAKNIQY
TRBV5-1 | ASSLIGLAVSYNEQF
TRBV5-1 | ASSLGYDRGTPLH
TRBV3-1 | ASSISGTGGYEQY
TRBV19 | ASSPWVKNTEAF
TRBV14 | ASSPRRGGISTDTQY
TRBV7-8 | ASSPTGVASSYNSPLH
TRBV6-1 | ASRSLQGANKNIQY
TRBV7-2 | ASSLASGQDYEQY
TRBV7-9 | ASSSLGANTEAF
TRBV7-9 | ASSLVGSDTQY
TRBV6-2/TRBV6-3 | ASSYSAGGLGEQF
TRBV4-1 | ASSQAAGAGGTGELF
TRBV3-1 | ASSQEATSYEQY
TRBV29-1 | SVDTTGSSYGYT
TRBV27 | ASSIRSPPYEQY
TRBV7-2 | ASRAGAFFYEQY
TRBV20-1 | SARVGGTSGTLSYNEQF
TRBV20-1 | SARAQGGNSPLH